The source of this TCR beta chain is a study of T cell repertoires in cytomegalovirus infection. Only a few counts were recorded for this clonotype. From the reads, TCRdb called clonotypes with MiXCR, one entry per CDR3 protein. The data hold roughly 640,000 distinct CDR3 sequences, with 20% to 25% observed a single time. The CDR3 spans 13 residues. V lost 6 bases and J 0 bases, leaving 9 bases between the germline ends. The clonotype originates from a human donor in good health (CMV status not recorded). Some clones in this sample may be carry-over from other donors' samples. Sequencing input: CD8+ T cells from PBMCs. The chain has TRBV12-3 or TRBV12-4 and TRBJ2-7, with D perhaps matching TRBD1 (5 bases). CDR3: CASRPDSSYEQYF. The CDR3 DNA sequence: TGTGCCAGCAGGCCTGACAGCTCCTACGAGCAGTACTTC.